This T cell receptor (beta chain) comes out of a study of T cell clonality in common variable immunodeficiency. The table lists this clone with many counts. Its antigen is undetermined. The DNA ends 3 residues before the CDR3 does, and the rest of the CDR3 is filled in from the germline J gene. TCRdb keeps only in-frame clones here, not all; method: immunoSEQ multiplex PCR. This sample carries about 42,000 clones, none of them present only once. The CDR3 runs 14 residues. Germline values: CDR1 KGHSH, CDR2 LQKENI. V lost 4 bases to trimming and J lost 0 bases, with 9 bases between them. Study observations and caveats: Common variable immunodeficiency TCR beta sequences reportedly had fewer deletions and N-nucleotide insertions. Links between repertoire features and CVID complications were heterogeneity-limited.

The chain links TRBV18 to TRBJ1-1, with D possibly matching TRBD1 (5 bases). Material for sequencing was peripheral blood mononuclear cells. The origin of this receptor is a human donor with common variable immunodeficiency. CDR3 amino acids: CASSLGHLNTEAFF. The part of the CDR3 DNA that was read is TGTGCCAGCTCACTCGGACATTTGAACACTGAA.